A selection of T cell receptor beta chains follows, all from one sample in a study of regulatory T cells in long-lasting Graves disease. TCRdb re-called the multiplex PCR reads with MiXCR, one entry per CDR3 protein. Of about 210,000 distinct CDR3 sequences listed, roughly 18% are singletons. These data were also reused for a study on T cells in Graves' hyperthyroidism and ophthalmopathy.

The source material was peripheral blood mononuclear cells (PBMCs), sampled at new diagnosis, from a patient treated with antithyroid drugs. These receptors all come from a woman aged 25 to 45 with Graves disease. Each CDR3 is given with its conserved first and last residue. The D gene is left open where the match is weak. Clone sizes are given selectively: once, few, many, or a class where the clone is expanded.

CDR3aa	CDR3nt	abundance	d_gene	v_gene	j_gene
CASSIATSGTDTQYF	TGTGCCAGTAGTATCGCGACTAGCGGCACAGATACGCAGTATTTT	many	TRBD2	TRBV19	TRBJ2-3
CASSSTTGLKSNQPQHF	TGTGCCAGCAGTTCAACGACAGGGCTCAAATCCAATCAGCCCCAGCATTTT	few	TRBD1	TRBV28	TRBJ1-5
CASSLTGGFSYNEQFF	TGTGCCAGCAGTTTAACAGGGGGCTTTTCCTACAATGAGCAGTTCTTC	many	TRBD1	TRBV28	TRBJ2-1
CASSAPGGATLNTGELFF	TGTGCCAGCAGCGCGCCGGGGGGGGCCACCTTGAACACCGGGGAGCTGTTTTTT	NA	TRBD2	TRBV9	TRBJ2-2
CASSPNTGLAGYNEQFF	TGTGCCAGCAGTCCGAACACCGGGCTAGCGGGCTACAATGAGCAGTTCTTC	NA	TRBD2	TRBV7-2	TRBJ2-1
CSARRDGRNIQYF	TGCAGTGCTAGAAGGGACGGTCGGAACATTCAGTACTTC	few	NA	TRBV20-1	TRBJ2-4
CASSLGEGGVTDTQYF	TGTGCCAGCAGCTTAGGGGAGGGAGGCGTCACAGATACGCAGTATTTT	many	TRBD2	TRBV7-9	TRBJ2-3
CASSLEPGDTDTQYF	TGTGCCAGCAGCTTGGAGCCCGGAGACACAGATACGCAGTATTTT	few	NA	TRBV5-4	TRBJ2-3
CASSESGSLGTEAFF	TGTGCCAGCAGTGAATCTGGGTCGTTGGGCACTGAAGCTTTCTTT	many	NA	TRBV6-1	TRBJ1-1
CSARDLLAGGLAKNIQYF	TGCAGTGCTAGAGATCTTCTAGCGGGGGGGCTAGCCAAAAACATTCAGTACTTC	many	TRBD2	TRBV20-1	TRBJ2-4
CASSILAAVNTEAFF	TGTGCCAGTAGTATCTTGGCGGCGGTGAACACTGAAGCTTTCTTT	many	NA	TRBV19	TRBJ1-1
CASSLNLRAEGPSSYEQYF	TGTGCCAGCAGTTTAAACTTAAGGGCCGAGGGACCGAGCTCCTACGAGCAGTACTTC	NA	NA	TRBV28	TRBJ2-7
CASSWYGQNTEAFF	TGTGCCAGTAGTTGGTACGGTCAGAACACTGAAGCTTTCTTT	many	NA	TRBV19	TRBJ1-1
CASSAPGRTEAFF	TGTGCCAGCAGCGCCCCAGGACGGACTGAAGCTTTCTTT	many	NA	TRBV7-6	TRBJ1-1
CASSYGGGGAYVLTF	TGTGCCAGCAGTTACGGCGGCGGGGGGGCCTACGTCCTGACTTTC	NA	TRBD2	TRBV27	TRBJ2-6
CATTTPAEAFF	TGTGCTACCACTACCCCAGCTGAAGCTTTCTTT	many	NA	TRBV12-5	TRBJ1-1
CASSPRSGFEFF	TGTGCCAGCAGCCCCCGGTCAGGGTTTGAGTTCTTC	many	NA	TRBV11-2	TRBJ2-1
CASSYSELGRELETDTQYF	TGTGCCAGCAGTTACTCGGAGCTCGGGCGGGAGCTAGAGACAGATACGCAGTATTTT	many	TRBD2	TRBV6-2/TRBV6-3	TRBJ2-3
CASSLTGPGQGNFSPLHF	TGTGCCAGCAGTTTAACCGGACCGGGACAGGGGAACTTTTCACCCCTCCACTTT	many	TRBD1	TRBV27	TRBJ1-6
CASSVSGVVNTEAFF	TGTGCCAGCAGCGTTTCCGGGGTCGTGAACACTGAAGCTTTCTTT	many	NA	TRBV9	TRBJ1-1
CSARDPRGGTEAFF	TGCAGTGCTAGAGATCCGCGGGGCGGGACTGAAGCTTTCTTT	many	NA	TRBV20-1	TRBJ1-1
CASSFSGGADTQYF	TGTGCCAGCAGTTTTAGCGGGGGGGCAGATACGCAGTATTTT	many	TRBD2	TRBV12-3/TRBV12-4	TRBJ2-3
CSAREGTSGQETQYF	TGCAGTGCTAGGGAGGGGACTAGCGGCCAAGAGACCCAGTACTTC	NA	TRBD2	TRBV20-1	TRBJ2-5
CATGLSGAGELFF	TGTGCCACCGGATTGTCAGGAGCCGGGGAGCTGTTTTTT	once	NA	TRBV7-9	TRBJ2-2
CASSLWAGRDEKLFF	TGTGCCAGCAGTTTATGGGCAGGACGGGATGAAAAACTGTTTTTT	NA	NA	TRBV28	TRBJ1-4
CASRQESMNTEAFF	TGTGCCAGCCGACAGGAATCCATGAACACTGAAGCTTTCTTT	NA	NA	TRBV6-2/TRBV6-3	TRBJ1-1
CASMGLAGTGELVF	TGTGCCAGTATGGGACTAGCGGGCACCGGGGAGCTGGTTTTT	NA	TRBD2	TRBV7-9	TRBJ2-2
CSASHSSGRVQGTDTQYF	TGCAGTGCTAGTCACTCTAGCGGGAGAGTACAGGGCACAGATACGCAGTATTTT	many	TRBD2	TRBV20-1	TRBJ2-3
CASSYGAVLVAGGPGELFF	TGTGCCAGCAGTTACGGCGCTGTCCTCGTAGCGGGGGGGCCCGGGGAGCTGTTTTTT	many	TRBD2	TRBV6-2/TRBV6-3	TRBJ2-2
CASITGGNPGNTIYF	TGTGCCAGCATTACGGGGGGGAACCCTGGAAACACCATATATTTT	many	NA	TRBV28	TRBJ1-3
CASSVEGVGAYEQYF	TGTGCCAGCAGCGTAGAGGGGGTGGGAGCCTACGAGCAGTACTTC	NA	NA	TRBV9	TRBJ2-7
CASSVAEGTGPSSPLHF	TGTGCCAGCAGCGTAGCCGAAGGGACAGGCCCTAGTTCACCCCTCCACTTT	many	TRBD1	TRBV9	TRBJ1-6
CASSQAPGTNEQFF	TGCGCCAGCAGCCAAGCCCCAGGGACCAATGAGCAGTTCTTC	many	NA	TRBV4-1	TRBJ2-1
CASSQAYGLNEKLFF	TGTGCCAGCAGCCAAGCTTACGGACTTAATGAAAAACTGTTTTTT	NA	NA	TRBV3-1	TRBJ1-4
CAIGEAVNTEAFF	TGTGCCATCGGTGAGGCGGTGAACACTGAAGCTTTCTTT	many	NA	TRBV10-3	TRBJ1-1
CASSWDRYNEQFF	TGTGCCAGCAGTTGGGACAGATACAATGAGCAGTTCTTC	NA	TRBD1	TRBV27	TRBJ2-1
CASSEGLAGGTDTQYF	TGTGCCAGCAGTGAGGGACTAGCGGGGGGCACAGATACGCAGTATTTT	many	TRBD2	TRBV2	TRBJ2-3
CASSTRDRGGWDYGYTF	TGTGCCAGCAGCACACGCGACAGGGGGGGTTGGGACTATGGCTACACCTTC	few	TRBD1	TRBV9	TRBJ1-2